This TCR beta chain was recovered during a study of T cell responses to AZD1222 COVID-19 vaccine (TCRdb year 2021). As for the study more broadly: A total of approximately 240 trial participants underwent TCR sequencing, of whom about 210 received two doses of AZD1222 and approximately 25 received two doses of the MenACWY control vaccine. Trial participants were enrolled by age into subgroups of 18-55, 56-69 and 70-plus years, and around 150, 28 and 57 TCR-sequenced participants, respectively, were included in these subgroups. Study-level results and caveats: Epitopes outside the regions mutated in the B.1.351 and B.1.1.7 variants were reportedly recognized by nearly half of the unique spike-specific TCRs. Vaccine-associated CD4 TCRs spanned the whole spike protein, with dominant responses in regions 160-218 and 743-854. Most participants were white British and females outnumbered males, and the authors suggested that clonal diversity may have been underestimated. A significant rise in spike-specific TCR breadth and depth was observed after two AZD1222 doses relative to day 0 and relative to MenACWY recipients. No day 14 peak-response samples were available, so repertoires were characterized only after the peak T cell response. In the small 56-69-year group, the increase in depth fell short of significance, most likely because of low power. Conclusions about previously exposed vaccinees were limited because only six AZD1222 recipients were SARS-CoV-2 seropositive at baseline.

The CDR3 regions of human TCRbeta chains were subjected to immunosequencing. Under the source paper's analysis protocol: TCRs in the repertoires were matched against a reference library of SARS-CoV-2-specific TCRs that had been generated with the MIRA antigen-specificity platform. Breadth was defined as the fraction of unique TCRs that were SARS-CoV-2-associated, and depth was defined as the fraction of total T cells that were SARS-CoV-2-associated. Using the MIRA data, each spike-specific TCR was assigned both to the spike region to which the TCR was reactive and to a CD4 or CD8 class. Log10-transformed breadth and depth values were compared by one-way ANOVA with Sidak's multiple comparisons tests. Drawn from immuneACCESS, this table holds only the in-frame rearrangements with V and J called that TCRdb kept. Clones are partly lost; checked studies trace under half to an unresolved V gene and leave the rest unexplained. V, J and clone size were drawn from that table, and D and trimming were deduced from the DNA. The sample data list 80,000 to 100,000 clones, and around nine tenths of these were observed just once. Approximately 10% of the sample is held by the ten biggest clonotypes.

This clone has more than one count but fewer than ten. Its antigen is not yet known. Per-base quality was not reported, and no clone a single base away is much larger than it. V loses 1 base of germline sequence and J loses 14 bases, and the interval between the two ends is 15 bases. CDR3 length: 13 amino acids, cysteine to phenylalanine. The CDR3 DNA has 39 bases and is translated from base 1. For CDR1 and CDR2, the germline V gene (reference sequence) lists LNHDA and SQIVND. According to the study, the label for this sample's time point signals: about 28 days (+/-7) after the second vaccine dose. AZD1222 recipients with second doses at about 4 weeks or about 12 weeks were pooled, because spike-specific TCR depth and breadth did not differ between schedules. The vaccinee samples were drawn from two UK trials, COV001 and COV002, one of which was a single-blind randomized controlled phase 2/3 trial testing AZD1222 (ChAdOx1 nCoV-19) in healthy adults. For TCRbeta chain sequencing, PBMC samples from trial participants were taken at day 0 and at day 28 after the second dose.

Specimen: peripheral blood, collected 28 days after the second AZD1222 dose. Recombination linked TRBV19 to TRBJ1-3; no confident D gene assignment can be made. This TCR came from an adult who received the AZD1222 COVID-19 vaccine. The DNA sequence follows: TGTGCCAGTAGTATAGGAACAGTCCCACGCGTATATTTT. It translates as CASSIGTVPRVYF.